This entry lists 23 T cell receptor beta chains sequenced from one sample in a study of blood T cell repertoires in COVID-19. Assay: immunoSEQ multiplex PCR; the TCRdb copy retains only in-frame clones and omits some. The sample has over 200,000 clones, about nine tenths seen once. The material sequenced was peripheral blood. These receptors were taken from a woman in her thirties or forties with acute or convalescent COVID-19.

The chain combines TRBV18 with TRBJ1-2; 7 bases are a match to TRBD1. Germline assignment: CDR1 KGHSH and CDR2 LQKENI. This CDR3 has 15 amino acids. V shed 2 bases and J 2 bases; nucleotides not matched to a gene: 5. The CDR3 here is CASSPRTGQNYGYTF. DNA for the CDR3: TGTGCCAGCTCACCAAGGACGGGACAGAACTATGGCTACACCTTC.

The chain combines TRBV5-5 with TRBJ1-4; D is perhaps TRBD1 (6 bases). This CDR3 is 13 amino acids long. The germline V gene encodes CDR1 SGHKS and CDR2 YYEKEE (reference sequence). Trimming left V 4 bases short and J 8 bases short, with 12 bases between. CDR3 in amino acids: CASSVGQREKLFF. The CDR3 DNA reads TGTGCCAGCAGCGTCGGACAGCGGGAAAAACTGTTTTTT.

The V call is TRBV5-1, the J call TRBJ2-5; possible D gene TRBD1, 5 bases. The CDR3 has 15 residues. Germline-derived CDR1 and CDR2 are SGHRS and YFSETQ. Trimming removed 7 bases from V and 1 base from J, with 17 bases in between. CDR3 sequence: CASQNQGSSQETQYF. CDR3 nucleotides: TGCGCCAGCCAAAACCAGGGATCCTCCCAAGAGACCCAGTACTTC.

The rearrangement joins TRBV5-4 to TRBJ1-2, with a weak D call TRBD1 (5 bases). This CDR3 contains 14 residues. The V end was cut by 4 bases, the J end by 8 bases, with 18 bases between. CDR1 is SGHNT, CDR2 YYREEE, per germline (reference sequence). CDR3 residues: CASSLGQGYGGYTF. CDR3 nucleotides: TGTGCCAGCAGCCTGGGGCAGGGTTATGGCGGCTACACCTTC.

The V gene is TRBV9, the J gene TRBJ2-3, with 9 nucleotides matching TRBD2. Losses at the gene ends were 1 base for V and 1 base for J; bases not matched to a gene: 1. Germline assignment: CDR1 SGDLS and CDR2 YYNGEE. The CDR3 is 15 amino acids. CDR3 loop: CASSVSGGRTDTQYF. CDR3 nucleotide sequence: TGTGCCAGCAGCGTAAGCGGGGGGCGCACAGATACGCAGTATTTT.

The chain joins TRBV9 to TRBJ1-3; no clear D gene. V was pared by 3 bases and J by 2 bases, with 6 bases between. Germline V gene lookup returns CDR1 SGDLS and CDR2 YYNGEE. This CDR3 is 13 amino acids long. This CDR3 is CASSGSTGNTIYF. The CDR3 nucleotides are TGTGCCAGCAGCGGTAGTACTGGAAACACCATATATTTT.

The genes are TRBV4-1 and TRBJ1-1; possibly TRBD1 for D (5 bases). Germline CDR1 is MGHRA and CDR2 is YSYEKL. The CDR3 is 14 residues long. Trimming shortened V by 4 bases and J by 1 base, and 10 bases separated the two germline ends. CDR3 protein: CASSREDRNTEAFF. CDR3 sequence (DNA): TGCGCCAGCAGCCGGGAAGACAGGAACACTGAAGCTTTCTTT.

This chain connects TRBV24-1 to TRBJ2-2, with a tentative D call TRBD1 (5 bases). From germline, CDR1 is KGHDR and CDR2 SFDVKD. The CDR3 extends over 15 amino acids. Trimming stripped 7 bases from V and 6 bases from J, with 17 bases between. The CDR3 region is CATSPQGSIAGELFF. The CDR3 region has the DNA TGTGCCACCAGCCCCCAGGGTAGTATAGCCGGGGAGCTGTTTTTT.

This chain joins TRBV9 and TRBJ1-2, with a possible D match to TRBD1 (5 bases). The V gene's germline CDR1 is SGDLS and CDR2 YYNGEE. The CDR3 is 15 amino acids. V dropped 0 bases and J dropped 0 bases, with 9 bases sitting between them. The chain's CDR3 is CASSVGAGANYGYTF. The CDR3 region has the DNA TGTGCCAGCAGCGTAGGGGCGGGGGCTAACTATGGCTACACCTTC.

The chain links TRBV27 to TRBJ1-2; unclear D gene. CDR1 and CDR2 from the germline V gene are MNHEY and SMNVEV (reference sequence). Trimming took 2 bases from V and 7 from J, leaving 11 bases between them. The CDR3 consists of 13 residues. In DNA form, the CDR3 reads TGTGCCAGCAGTTTACAACTCGGGGTTGGCTACACCTTC. Protein product: CASSLQLGVGYTF.

This clone was found a few times. The chain combines TRBV12-3 or TRBV12-4 with TRBJ1-2; the D gene is possibly TRBD1 (6 bases). The V end was cut by 6 bases, the J end by 8 bases, with 10 bases between. The CDR3 length is 11 residues. The CDR3 bases are TGTGCCAGCAGAGGGGGTGGGGGCTACACCTTC. This codes for CASRGGGGYTF.

This chain joins TRBV9 and TRBJ1-2; 8 bases align to TRBD1. The CDR3 is 14 residues long. Germline assignment: CDR1 SGDLS and CDR2 YYNGEE. Losses at the gene ends were 0 bases for V and 7 bases for J; bases not matched to a gene: 5. The CDR3 DNA follows: TGTGCCAGCAGCGTAGCTACAGGGGGTAGTGGCTACACCTTC. Translating it yields CASSVATGGSGYTF.

This sequence joins TRBV29-1 and TRBJ2-1, with 13 bases fitting TRBD2. This CDR3 is 15 amino acids long. The junction had 2 bases not matched to a gene; V was cut back by 0 bases and J by 6 bases. CDR1 and CDR2 from the germline V gene are SQVTM and ANQGSEA. CDR3 amino acids: CSVEEGTSGANEQFF. DNA for the CDR3: TGCAGCGTTGAAGAAGGGACTAGCGGGGCCAATGAGCAGTTCTTC.

This clone showed up just a few times. V and J are TRBV9 and TRBJ1-1; D unresolved. Looked up from germline, CDR1 is SGDLS and CDR2 is YYNGEE. This CDR3 contains 13 residues. V lost 0 bases and J 1 base, leaving 4 bases between the germline ends. The CDR3 DNA reads TGTGCCAGCAGCGTAGACGGGAACACTGAAGCTTTCTTT. Translated: CASSVDGNTEAFF.

J is TRBJ1-2 and V is TRBV2, with 9 bases identical to TRBD1. The CDR3 covers 13 residues. V was pared by 4 bases and J by 4 bases, with 1 base of the junction left unmatched. Germline-derived CDR1 and CDR2 are SNHLY and FYNNEI. The CDR3 region has the DNA TGTGCCAGCAGTGGGACAGGGGTCTATGGCTACACCTTC. Translating it yields CASSGTGVYGYTF.

The rearrangement joins TRBV7-9 to TRBJ2-1; 9 bases are shared with TRBD2. The length of the CDR3 is 18 residues. In germline, CDR1 is SEHNR, CDR2 FQNEAQ (reference sequence). J lost 1 base, V lost 4 bases, and 11 bases had no gene match. The CDR3 is CASSSLASGGWSYNEQFF. The CDR3 nucleotides read TGTGCCAGCAGCTCCCTAGCGAGCGGGGGGTGGTCCTACAATGAGCAGTTCTTC.

The V gene is TRBV12-5, the J gene TRBJ1-5; a weak D match, TRBD1 (6 bases). The CDR3 sequence is 16 residues long. V lost 2 bases to trimming and J lost 7 bases, with 18 bases between them. CDR1 and CDR2 (germline): LGHNT, FRNRAP. CDR3 loop: CASGLSGGAFRQPQHF. For the CDR3, the DNA is TGTGCTAGTGGTTTGTCGGGGGGCGCGTTCCGGCAGCCCCAGCATTTT.

The count of this clone is one. The CDR3 sequence: CASSLSVGGKGYTF. In nucleotides, the CDR3 is TGTGCCAGCAGTCTATCAGTGGGAGGGAAGGGCTACACCTTC. The chain carries TRBV9 and TRBJ1-2; D is unresolved. The CDR3 loop spans 14 amino acids. The V and J ends lost 5 bases and 8 bases respectively, with 19 bases between them. Looked up from germline, CDR1 is SGDLS and CDR2 is YYNGEE.

The chain couples TRBV19 to TRBJ1-1; D gene uncertain. This CDR3 is built from 14 residues. The germline V and J ends were trimmed by 6 bases and 6 bases, with 17 bases remaining between them. Germline CDR1 is LNHDA and CDR2 is SQIVND (reference sequence). The CDR3 DNA follows: TGTGCCAGTAGGAGGTTTTCCGCGGTCCCTGAAGCTTTCTTT. The encoded protein is CASRRFSAVPEAFF.

The chain has TRBV3-1 (or the pseudogene TRBV3-2) and TRBJ2-2, with D maybe TRBD2 (6 bases). V dropped 2 bases and J dropped 7 bases, with 8 bases sitting between them. There are 13 residues in the CDR3. Germline V gene data show CDR1 as LGHDT and CDR2 as YNNKEL (reference sequence). In DNA, the CDR3 is TGTGCCAGCAGCCAATTCGGGAGCGGGGAGCTGTTTTTT. Residues: CASSQFGSGELFF.

The rearrangement uses TRBV10-1 and TRBJ2-2; D possibly corresponds to TRBD2 (6 bases). The V end was cut by 10 bases, the J end by 6 bases, with 15 bases between. This CDR3 has 13 residues. Looked up from germline, CDR1 is WNHNN and CDR2 is SYGVQD (reference sequence). CDR3 nucleotides: TGCGCCACTCAAGTTTCGGGGGCCGGGGAGCTGTTTTTT. Protein product: CATQVSGAGELFF.

This clone was picked up one time. CDR3 loop: CASQTGWRNQPQHF. CDR3 nucleotide sequence: TGTGCCAGTCAGACAGGGTGGCGCAATCAGCCCCAGCATTTT. This chain uses TRBV19 with TRBJ1-5; TRBD1 matches 7 bases. Trimming at V came to 8 bases and at J to 2 bases, leaving 6 bases not matched to a gene. The CDR3 has 14 amino acids. Germline CDR1 and CDR2: LNHDA and SQIVND (reference sequence).

V usage is TRBV12-3 or TRBV12-4 and J usage is TRBJ2-2, with D possibly TRBD1 on 6 matching bases. The V end was cut by 6 bases, the J end by 7 bases, with 12 bases between. The CDR3 consists of 13 residues. The CDR3 DNA reads TGTGCCAGCAGAACCCGACAGGACGGGGAGCTGTTTTTT. It translates to CASRTRQDGELFF.